These 7 T cell receptor beta chains share one sample of origin, sequenced in a study of shared clonotypes between healthy human individuals. Generated by immunoSEQ multiplex PCR, the TCRdb table keeps only in-frame clones and is missing some. The sample has 2,100,000 or so clones; approximately 96% are singletons. Material: naive CD4+ T cells sorted from blood. Subset of the sample: CD45RA+ positively selected. The receptors were gathered from a man in his late teens or twenties in good health.

The CDR3 region is CASSTGTSGSLGEQYF. The CDR3 coding sequence is TGTGCCAGCAGCACCGGGACTAGCGGGAGTCTGGGTGAGCAGTACTTC. This chain uses TRBV5-5 with TRBJ2-7; 14 bases agree with TRBD2. The CDR3 consists of 16 residues. Germline V gene lookup returns CDR1 SGHKS and CDR2 YYEKEE (reference sequence). The V segment lost 4 bases and the J segment 7 bases; nucleotides outside the gene matches: 10.

The rearrangement uses TRBV29-1 and TRBJ1-1, with 11 positions matching TRBD1. In germline, CDR1 is SQVTM, CDR2 ANQGSEA. V shed 8 bases and J 0 bases; nucleotides not matched to a gene: 5. The CDR3 is 14 residues long. The CDR3: CSSRTGGLNTEAFF. DNA for the CDR3: TGCAGCTCCCGGACAGGGGGCTTGAACACTGAAGCTTTCTTT.

The chain joins TRBV28 to TRBJ1-4; no firm D call. The length of the CDR3 is 13 residues. Trimming took 2 bases from V and 8 from J, leaving 9 bases between them. Per germline, CDR1 MDHEN and CDR2 SYDVKM. CDR3 sequence: CASSLSREEKLFF. CDR3 coding DNA: TGTGCCAGCAGTTTAAGTAGGGAAGAAAAACTGTTTTTT.

V usage is TRBV6-1 and J usage is TRBJ2-1; 8 positions match TRBD1. The V gene end was trimmed by 5 bases and the J gene end by 0 bases; junction bases not matched to a gene: 3. The CDR3 runs 15 residues. The germline gives CDR1 MNHNS, CDR2 SASEGT. This CDR3 reads CASSRTGSSYNEQFF. The CDR3 nucleotides are TGTGCCAGCAGTCGGACAGGGAGCTCCTACAATGAGCAGTTCTTC.

The V call is TRBV2, the J call TRBJ2-7; D perhaps matches TRBD2 (5 bases). The CDR3 covers 17 residues. The V end was cut by 7 bases, the J end by 5 bases, with 27 bases between. Germline CDR1 is SNHLY and CDR2 is FYNNEI. CDR3 coding DNA: TGTGCCAGCACGACGAGGCTAGCTGGAGTTGGAGTTGACGAGCAGTACTTC. Encoded protein: CASTTRLAGVGVDEQYF.

This chain connects TRBV11-2 to TRBJ2-3, with 9 bases fitting TRBD1. V shed 6 bases and J 3 bases; nucleotides not matched to a gene: 10. Germline-derived CDR1 and CDR2 are SGHAT and FQNNGV. The CDR3 has 16 residues. The DNA for the CDR3 is TGTGCCAGCAGTTTTACAGGGGGCGCCGGGACAGATACGCAGTATTTT. Translation gives CASSFTGGAGTDTQYF.

J is TRBJ2-1 and V is TRBV4-1; a weak D match, TRBD2 (6 bases). This CDR3 has 16 residues. CDR1 MGHRA and CDR2 YSYEKL come from the germline V gene. V shed 2 bases and J shed 4 bases, with 15 bases lying between them. The CDR3 loop reads CASSQPGSGRYNEQFF. The CDR3 DNA reads as TGCGCCAGCAGCCAACCGGGATCAGGGAGGTACAATGAGCAGTTCTTC.